The 27 T cell receptor beta chains listed next were all sequenced from one sample in a study of blood T cell repertoires in COVID-19. Using immunoSEQ multiplex PCR, the repertoire was profiled, and TCRdb retains in-frame clones only, with some absent. The sample has 200,000 or so clones; 80% to 90% are singletons. What was sequenced was peripheral blood. These receptor sequences come from a human donor with active or convalescent COVID-19. The donor label of this sample is uncertain.

V gene TRBV2 combines with J gene TRBJ1-6, with 8 bases lining up with TRBD1. Germline lookup yields CDR1 SNHLY and CDR2 FYNNEI. This CDR3 has 13 residues. The V segment lost 8 bases and the J segment 7 bases; nucleotides outside the gene matches: 4. CDR3 protein: CASWDRLNSPLHF. DNA for the CDR3: TGTGCCAGCTGGGACAGGCTGAATTCACCCCTCCACTTT.

This clone appeared a single time. The genes are TRBV6-5 and TRBJ1-6; no firm D call. This CDR3 has 15 residues. Germline V gene lookup returns CDR1 MNHEY and CDR2 SVGAGI. Deletions cut 0 bases from V and 6 bases from J, with 9 bases between. CDR3 bases: TGTGCCAGCAGTTACTCAAGCGGTCCTAATTCACCCCTCCACTTT. This sequence encodes CASSYSSGPNSPLHF.

V is TRBV21-1 and J is TRBJ2-5; the DNA was not used to check the table's D call, TRBD1. TRBV21-1 is deemed a pseudogene. This CDR3 is 16 amino acids long. The CDR3 sequence: CASSRHLGGLGETQYF. The CDR3 nucleotides are TGTGCCAGCAGCCGTCATCTAGGGGGATTAGGGGAGACCCAGTACTTC.

V gene TRBV5-4 combines with J gene TRBJ2-7; TRBD2 matches 8 bases. Germline-derived CDR1 and CDR2 are SGHNT and YYREEE (reference sequence). With 3 bases clipped from V and 1 base from J, the junction kept 12 bases outside the gene matches. The CDR3 is 17 amino acids. The CDR3 DNA reads TGTGCCAGCAGCTCCCGTCGTGCGGGAGGATCATCCTACGAGCAGTACTTC. It encodes CASSSRRAGGSSYEQYF.

The V call is TRBV7-3, the J call TRBJ2-6, with 9 bases that match TRBD1. After removal of 4 bases from V and 2 bases from J, the junction contained 9 bases not matched to a gene. Germline CDR1 and CDR2: SGHTA and FQGTGA. This CDR3 spans 18 amino acids. CDR3 in DNA: TGTGCCAGCAGCTATACGGACAGGGGACCCCCTGGGGCCAACGTCCTGACTTTC. Translated, it gives CASSYTDRGPPGANVLTF.

The genes are TRBV19 and TRBJ2-2; weak D call: TRBD2 (5 bases). Per germline, CDR1 LNHDA and CDR2 SQIVND (reference sequence). The CDR3 is 15 amino acids. Trimming left V 3 bases short and J 6 bases short, with 14 bases between. The CDR3 DNA reads as TGTGCCAGTAGTATGGGCTCGGCGGGTCCCGGGGAGCTGTTTTTT. Translated, it gives CASSMGSAGPGELFF. Together with reference TRBV19 and TRBJ2-2, the CDR3 gives the full variable domain: DGGITQSPKYLFRKEGQNVTLSCEQNLNHDAMYWYRQDPGQGLRLIYYSQIVNDFQKGDIAEGYSVSREKKESFPLTVTSAQKNPTAFYLCASSMGSAGPGELFFGEGSRLTVL.

The genes are TRBV5-1 and TRBJ2-7; 7 bases are a match to TRBD1. Germline CDR1 SGHRS, CDR2 YFSETQ. The CDR3 sequence is 13 residues long. J lost 1 base, V lost 4 bases, and 2 bases had no gene match. The CDR3 DNA reads TGCGCCAGCAGCCTACAGGGGTCCTACGAGCAGTACTTC. It yields the protein CASSLQGSYEQYF.

This rearrangement joins TRBV19 to TRBJ2-1, with D possibly TRBD1 on 7 matching bases. The CDR3 has 13 amino acids. The germline CDR1 and CDR2 sequences are LNHDA and SQIVND (reference sequence). The V and J ends lost 7 bases and 6 bases respectively, with 13 bases between them. The CDR3 spells CASMRQGGNEQFF. CDR3 bases: TGTGCCAGTATGAGACAGGGAGGCAATGAGCAGTTCTTC.

The genes are TRBV19 and TRBJ1-1; 8 bases are a match to TRBD1. Germline CDR1 and CDR2: LNHDA and SQIVND (reference sequence). This CDR3 is 13 amino acids long. V lost 6 bases, J lost 11 bases, and 11 bases stayed unmatched. The CDR3, as DNA: TGTGCCAGTAGGACCGACAGGGGCGCAGACGCTTTCTTT. Its protein product is CASRTDRGADAFF.

This chain links TRBV5-5 with TRBJ2-3; D remains unclear. Germline lookup yields CDR1 SGHKS and CDR2 YYEKEE (reference sequence). CDR3 length: 16 amino acids. Trimming shortened V by 3 bases and J by 1 base, and 15 bases separated the two germline ends. Here the CDR3 DNA reads TGTGCCAGCAGCTCGGGTGCTGTCTCGGGCACAGATACGCAGTATTTT. Translation gives CASSSGAVSGTDTQYF. The full variable domain, in which reference TRBV5-5 and TRBJ2-3 provide the parts outside the CDR3, is DAGVTQSPTHLIKTRGQQVTLRCSPISGHKSVSWYQQVLGQGPQFIFQYYEKEERGRGNFPDRFSARQFPNYSSELNVNALLLGDSALYLCASSSGAVSGTDTQYFGPGTRLTVL.

The rearrangement uses TRBV10-3 and TRBJ1-3, with 9 nucleotides matching TRBD1. J was trimmed by 3 bases and V by 6 bases; bases with no gene match: 6. The CDR3 contains 15 residues. CDR1 and CDR2 from the germline V gene are ENHRY and SYGVKD. CDR3 protein: CAISPRDRVGNTIYF. Here the CDR3 DNA reads TGTGCCATCAGCCCCCGGGACAGGGTTGGAAACACCATATATTTT.

In this sample, this clone turned up once. The chain has TRBV7-9 and TRBJ2-3; 7 bases are shared with TRBD1. Germline CDR1 reads SEHNR; CDR2 reads FQNEAQ (reference sequence). After removal of 4 bases from V and 3 bases from J, the junction contained 7 bases not matched to a gene. The CDR3 spans 15 residues. DNA of the CDR3: TGTGCCAGCAGCTATAGGGGGCTAAATACAGATACGCAGTATTTT. This translates into CASSYRGLNTDTQYF.

The chain employs TRBV9 and TRBJ1-2, with D uncertain. V lost 2 bases, J lost 8 bases, and 22 bases lay in between. The CDR3 spans 16 residues. Germline V gene data show CDR1 as SGDLS and CDR2 as YYNGEE. The chain's CDR3 is CASSVSSHPSEEGYTF. The CDR3 DNA sequence: TGTGCCAGCAGCGTTAGCTCTCACCCCTCAGAAGAGGGCTACACCTTC. Looking up the rest from reference TRBV9 and TRBJ1-2 gives the full variable domain: DSGVTQTPKHLITATGQRVTLRCSPRSGDLSVYWYQQSLDQGLQFLIQYYNGEERAKGNILERFSAQQFPDLHSELNLSSLELGDSALYFCASSVSSHPSEEGYTFGSGTRLTVV.

There are a few counts of this clone. Written as DNA, the CDR3 is TGTGCCAGCAGCCAATTAACTAGCGGGAGAAGTGAGCAGTTCTTC. As protein: CASSQLTSGRSEQFF. The V gene is TRBV3-1 (or the pseudogene TRBV3-2), the J gene TRBJ2-1; 11 bases fit TRBD2. The CDR3 has 15 residues. CDR1 is LGHDT and CDR2 is YNNKEL in the germline V gene (reference sequence). With 2 bases clipped from V and 9 bases from J, the junction kept 6 bases outside the gene matches.

The table lists this clone with a few counts. This chain uses TRBV30 with TRBJ1-2; maybe TRBD1 (5 bases). V was clipped by 6 bases and J by 7 bases, with 12 bases between them. This CDR3 has 11 residues. Germline V gene sequence: CDR1 GTSNPN, CDR2 SVGIG (reference sequence). The CDR3, as DNA: TGTGCCTGCGCCTCGGGGGTTGGCTACACCTTC. Encoded protein: CACASGVGYTF.

V and J are TRBV7-9 and TRBJ1-2, with D uncertain. Germline lookup yields CDR1 SEHNR and CDR2 FQNEAQ (reference sequence). The V end lost 0 bases, the J end lost 8 bases, and 13 bases lay between the germline ends. CDR3 length: 14 amino acids. The CDR3 region has the DNA TGTGCCAGCAGCTTAGCGTCACAGAGAAAGGGCTACACCTTC. Translated, it gives CASSLASQRKGYTF.

The CDR3: CASRREWTGRGGEQYF. CDR3 nucleotides: TGTGCCAGCAGACGAGAATGGACAGGGAGAGGGGGCGAGCAGTACTTC. The V gene is TRBV3-1 (or the pseudogene TRBV3-2), the J gene TRBJ2-7, with 8 bases that match TRBD1. This CDR3 spans 16 amino acids. Germline CDR1 and CDR2: LGHDT and YNNKEL (reference sequence). The ends lost 6 bases at V and 6 bases at J; junction bases unmatched: 16.

This rearrangement joins TRBV7-9 to TRBJ2-7; D is perhaps TRBD2 (5 bases). V lost 1 base, J lost 5 bases, and 12 bases lay in between. CDR3 length: 14 amino acids. Germline values: CDR1 SEHNR, CDR2 FQNEAQ (reference sequence). The CDR3 loop reads CASSLERPSHEQYF. The CDR3 DNA reads TGTGCCAGCAGCTTAGAGCGGCCGTCCCACGAGCAGTACTTC.

J is TRBJ2-7 and V is TRBV28, with 8 positions matching TRBD2. The CDR3 totals 16 residues. CDR1 and CDR2 from the germline V gene are MDHEN and SYDVKM. Losses at the gene ends were 1 base for V and 0 bases for J; bases not matched to a gene: 5. The DNA of the CDR3 is TGTGCCAGCAGTTTATCCGAGCGGGGGAGCTCCTACGAGCAGTACTTC. Protein: CASSLSERGSSYEQYF.

This clone was counted a single time. V gene TRBV28 combines with J gene TRBJ2-5; a possible D gene is TRBD1 (5 bases). V lost 7 bases and J lost 1, with 10 bases in between. Germline-derived CDR1 and CDR2 are MDHEN and SYDVKM. This CDR3 comprises 13 residues. CDR3: CASKFRVQETQYF. The CDR3 DNA reads TGTGCCAGCAAGTTCAGGGTCCAAGAGACCCAGTACTTC.

This clone was found a few times. The genes are TRBV30 and TRBJ2-5; weak D call: TRBD2 (5 bases). The V end was cut by 3 bases, the J end by 4 bases, with 15 bases between. Germline V lookup: CDR1 GTSNPN, CDR2 SVGIG (reference sequence). The CDR3 is 14 residues long. The CDR3 DNA sequence: TGTGCCTGGAGGGACTCTGCGGTACGAGAGACCCAGTACTTC. Its translation is CAWRDSAVRETQYF.

V is TRBV9 and J is TRBJ2-5; 9 bases are shared with TRBD1. Trimming removed 4 bases from V and 3 bases from J; junction bases left unmatched: 4. CDR1 is SGDLS, CDR2 YYNGEE, per germline. CDR3 size: 14 residues. CDR3 in amino acids: CASSPWTGEETQYF. The CDR3 DNA reads TGTGCCAGCAGCCCATGGACAGGGGAAGAGACCCAGTACTTC.

For the CDR3, the DNA is TGCGCCAGCAGCCAAGATACTACGACGGTCCGGAGTCAAGATCAGCCCCAGCATTTT. This encodes CASSQDTTTVRSQDQPQHF. The chain uses TRBV4-1 and TRBJ1-5, with D unclear. Germline CDR1 MGHRA, CDR2 YSYEKL. The V end was cut by 0 bases, the J end by 5 bases, with 23 bases between. The CDR3 has 19 amino acids.

This clone appeared once. The chain joins TRBV24-1 to TRBJ1-1, with D possibly TRBD1 on 5 matching bases. The CDR3 covers 13 residues. V lost 7 bases, J lost 1 base, and 9 bases lay in between. Germline-derived CDR1 and CDR2 are KGHDR and SFDVKD. The CDR3 sequence: CATRRQGNTEAFF. The CDR3 nucleotides read TGTGCCACCAGGCGGCAGGGGAACACTGAAGCTTTCTTT.

This chain uses TRBV28 with TRBJ1-2, with 7 bases that match TRBD1. With V trimmed by 3 bases and J by 4 bases, 5 bases remained unmatched. Germline assignment: CDR1 MDHEN and CDR2 SYDVKM. CDR3 length equals 14 residues. The CDR3 loop reads CASSLVRGAYGYTF. CDR3 nucleotide sequence: TGTGCCAGCAGTTTGGTCAGGGGGGCCTATGGCTACACCTTC.

This chain uses TRBV24-1 with TRBJ2-3; TRBD2 agrees at 7 bases. This CDR3 region has 16 residues. Trimming took 0 bases from V and 1 from J; bases not matched to a gene: 3. The V gene's germline CDR1 is KGHDR and CDR2 SFDVKD. CDR3 protein: CATSDLRGDGTDTQYF. The CDR3, as DNA: TGTGCCACCAGTGATTTGCGGGGGGACGGCACAGATACGCAGTATTTT.

The V call is TRBV3-1 (or the pseudogene TRBV3-2), the J call TRBJ1-5, with TRBD1 matching over 10 bases. Germline values: CDR1 LGHDT, CDR2 YNNKEL (reference sequence). CDR3 length equals 15 residues. The junction had 5 bases not matched to a gene; V was cut back by 3 bases and J by 6 bases. CDR3 protein: CASSQRQGAGQPQHF. The CDR3 bases are TGTGCCAGCAGCCAGAGACAGGGGGCTGGTCAGCCCCAGCATTTT.